This T cell receptor beta chain was sequenced in a study of control samples from healthy donors and cancer patients. Trimming left V 2 bases short and J 1 base short, with 12 bases between. The germline V gene has CDR1 MNHEY and CDR2 SVGAGI. The length of the CDR3 is 16 residues. The method was immunoSEQ multiplex PCR; TCRdb's version includes in-frame clones alone and lacks a portion of them. The top ten clones hold 8.5% of a sample with 160,000 or so clones, about 94% of them seen once. Sequencing input: blood. J is TRBJ2-4 and V is TRBV6-5, with D maybe TRBD2 (5 bases). This receptor was identified in a woman aged 40 to 49 in good health. This chain's CDR3 is CASSYEGSLAKNIQYF. The CDR3 DNA sequence: TGTGCCAGCAGTTACGAGGGTAGTTTGGCCAAAAACATTCAGTACTTC.